This TCR beta chain derives from a study of blood T cell repertoires in COVID-19. About the research overall: Material from acute and convalescent COVID-19 was sourced from the United States, Italy and Spain. Sample material is recorded as cDNA or gDNA derived from T cells, B-cell-depleted T cells, or PBMCs.

The CDR3 extends over 13 amino acids. CDR1 and CDR2 from the germline V gene are GTSNPN and SVGIG (reference sequence). With 4 bases removed from V and 6 bases from J, the gap between germline ends came to 15 bases. Cohort 3 donors counted as recovered after two negative PCRs, clearance, or resolved symptoms. Original handling: Amplification of reference gene primers provided the estimated nucleated cell counts. Sequencing used immunoSEQ multiplex PCR; TCRdb keeps in-frame clones, though not all of them. Clone size and V and J calls were adopted from that table, with D and trimming inferred from the DNA. The table includes approximately 300,000 clones, 80% to 90% detected once.

The chain employs TRBV30 and TRBJ1-2, with D unresolved. The sequence was collected from a woman between 25 and 40 years old who had recovered from COVID-19. The sample was PBMCs or T cells enriched from blood (not recorded which). The CDR3 protein is CAWTTLLSDGYTF. As DNA, the CDR3 is TGTGCCTGGACCACTTTATTGTCCGATGGCTACACCTTC. Supplemented by reference TRBV30 and TRBJ1-2, the full variable domain reads SQTIHQWPATLVQPVGSPLSLECTVEGTSNPNLYWYRQAAGRGLQLLFYSVGIGQISSEVPQNLSASRPQDRQFILSSKKLLLSDSGFYLCAWTTLLSDGYTFGSGTRLTVV.